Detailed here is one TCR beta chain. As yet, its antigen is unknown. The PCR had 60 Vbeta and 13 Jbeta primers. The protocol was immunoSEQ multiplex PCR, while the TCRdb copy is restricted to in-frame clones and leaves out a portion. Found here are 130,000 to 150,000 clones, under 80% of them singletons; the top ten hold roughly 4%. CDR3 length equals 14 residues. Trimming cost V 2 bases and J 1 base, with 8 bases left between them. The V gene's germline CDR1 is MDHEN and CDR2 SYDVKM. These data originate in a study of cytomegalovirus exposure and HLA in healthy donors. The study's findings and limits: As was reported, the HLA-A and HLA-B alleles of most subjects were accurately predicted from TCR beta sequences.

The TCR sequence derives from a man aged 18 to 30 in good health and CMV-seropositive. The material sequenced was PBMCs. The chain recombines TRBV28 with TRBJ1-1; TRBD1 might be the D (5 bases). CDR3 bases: TGTGCCAGCAGTTTAATTGGGGCGAACACTGAAGCTTTCTTT. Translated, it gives CASSLIGANTEAFF.